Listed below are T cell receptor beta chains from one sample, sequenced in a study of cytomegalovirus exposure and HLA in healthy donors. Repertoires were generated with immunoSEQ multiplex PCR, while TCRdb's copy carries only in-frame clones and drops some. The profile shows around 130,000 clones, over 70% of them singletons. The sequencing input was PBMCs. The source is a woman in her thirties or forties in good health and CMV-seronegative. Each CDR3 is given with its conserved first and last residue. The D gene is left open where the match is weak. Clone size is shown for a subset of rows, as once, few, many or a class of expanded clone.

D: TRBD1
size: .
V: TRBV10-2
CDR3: CASKGQGATGELFF

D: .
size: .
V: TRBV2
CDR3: CASKGLPGSPLHF

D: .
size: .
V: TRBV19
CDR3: CASSPYSGNTIYF

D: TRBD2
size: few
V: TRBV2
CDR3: CASSGTSGGYGELFF

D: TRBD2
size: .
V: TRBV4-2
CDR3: CASSQVFQRERYEQYF

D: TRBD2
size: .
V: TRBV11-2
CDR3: CASSKSSGGLRTGELFF

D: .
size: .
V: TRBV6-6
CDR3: CASSARASSYNEQFF

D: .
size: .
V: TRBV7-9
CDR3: CASSPKTGIGANVLTF

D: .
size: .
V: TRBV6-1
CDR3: CASSVTTGDSPLHF

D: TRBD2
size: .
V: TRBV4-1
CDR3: CASSQVAPEGREGIRDTQYF

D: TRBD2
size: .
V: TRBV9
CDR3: CASSTGGQETQYF